The rows below give T cell receptor beta chains drawn from one sample of a study of blood T cell repertoires in COVID-19. Sequencing was performed with immunoSEQ multiplex PCR; in TCRdb, only in-frame clones are kept and a portion is missing. Here the sample spans about 130,000 clones, approximately 74% being singletons. Input material: peripheral blood. These receptors all stem from a man older than 75 with COVID-19, enrolled during active disease. Each CDR3 is given with its conserved first and last residue. Fields, in order: CDR3 protein, CDR3 DNA, D gene, CDR3 length, J gene, clone size, V gene. A D gene is named only where the DNA matches it firmly. Some rows mark clone size as missing; the rest say once, few, many or name a class of expanded clone.

CASRRQGAGYTF | TGTGCCAGCAGACGCCAGGGTGCCGGCTACACCTTC | - | 12 | TRBJ1-2 | - | TRBV12-3/TRBV12-4
CASSTEYQETQYF | TGCGCCAGCAGCACTGAGTACCAAGAGACCCAGTACTTC | - | 13 | TRBJ2-5 | - | TRBV5-1
CASSVPGRGTEAFF | TGTGCCAGCAGTGTCCCCGGACGAGGGACTGAAGCTTTCTTT | - | 14 | TRBJ1-1 | - | TRBV28
CASGGQWTEAFF | TGTGCCAGCGGGGGACAGTGGACTGAAGCTTTCTTT | TRBD1 | 12 | TRBJ1-1 | - | TRBV19
CATSRESGGASGELFF | TGTGCCACCAGCAGAGAATCGGGGGGCGCTTCCGGGGAGCTGTTTTTT | - | 16 | TRBJ2-2 | - | TRBV15
CASSLRLAGHNEQFF | TGTGCCAGCAGCTTAAGACTAGCGGGACACAATGAGCAGTTCTTC | TRBD2 | 15 | TRBJ2-1 | - | TRBV11-3
CASSSGPGRYGYTF | TGTGCCAGCAGTTCAGGCCCCGGCCGTTATGGCTACACCTTC | - | 14 | TRBJ1-2 | - | TRBV6-4
CASSEGTPREQPQHF | TGTGCCAGCAGCGAGGGGACACCTAGGGAACAGCCCCAGCATTTT | - | 15 | TRBJ1-5 | few | TRBV9
CASSKAHLTARPSGRYEQYF | TGTGCCAGCAGCAAAGCGCACTTGACCGCTCGGCCTAGCGGGAGGTACGAGCAGTACTTC | - | 20 | TRBJ2-7 | - | TRBV21-1
CAWSVLRAGFIDTQYF | TGTGCCTGGAGTGTACTGCGAGCGGGGTTCATAGATACGCAGTATTTT | TRBD2 | 16 | TRBJ2-3 | - | TRBV30
CASILAGPSTDTQYF | TGTGCCAGCATCCTAGCGGGGCCTAGCACAGATACGCAGTATTTT | TRBD2 | 15 | TRBJ2-3 | - | TRBV6-6
CASSRTGGPSQHF | TGTGCCAGCAGCCGTACAGGGGGCCCATCCCAGCATTTT | TRBD1 | 13 | TRBJ1-5 | - | TRBV12-3/TRBV12-4
CASSPGLLNIQYF | TGTGCCAGCAGCCCGGGACTTTTAAACATTCAGTACTTC | - | 13 | TRBJ2-4 | - | TRBV14
CASSASNSGLHEQFF | TGTGCCAGCAGTGCCTCCAACTCAGGACTACATGAGCAGTTCTTC | - | 15 | TRBJ2-1 | - | TRBV28
CASSFNGERTKNIQYF | TGCGCCAGCAGCTTTAATGGGGAGAGGACCAAAAACATTCAGTACTTC | - | 16 | TRBJ2-4 | - | TRBV5-1
CASSPRDRLTNYGYTF | TGTGCCAGCAGCCCTCGGGACAGGTTAACTAACTATGGCTACACCTTC | TRBD1 | 16 | TRBJ1-2 | - | TRBV7-8
CASRGQGSSPLHF | TGTGCCAGCAGGGGACAGGGGAGTTCACCCCTCCACTTT | TRBD1 | 13 | TRBJ1-6 | - | TRBV6-5
CASRTSGFTDTQYF | TGTGCCAGTCGGACTAGCGGATTCACAGATACGCAGTATTTT | TRBD2 | 14 | TRBJ2-3 | - | TRBV6-5
CASSQERGTTYNEQFF | TGTGCCAGCAGCCAAGAAAGAGGGACTACCTACAATGAGCAGTTCTTC | TRBD2 | 16 | TRBJ2-1 | - | TRBV4-2
CASSIGRSNQPQHF | TGTGCCAGTAGTATTGGTCGGAGCAATCAGCCCCAGCATTTT | - | 14 | TRBJ1-5 | - | TRBV19
CASSDGSGAVGELFF | TGTGCCAGCAGTGATGGATCGGGAGCTGTCGGGGAGCTGTTTTTT | - | 15 | TRBJ2-2 | - | TRBV2
CASSQVFPSGRREQFF | TGCGCCAGCAGCCAAGTTTTTCCTAGCGGGAGAAGGGAGCAGTTCTTC | TRBD2 | 16 | TRBJ2-1 | - | TRBV4-3
CATSDPSGTGLRNEQFF | TGTGCCACCAGTGACCCCTCCGGGACAGGGTTAAGGAATGAGCAGTTCTTC | TRBD1 | 17 | TRBJ2-1 | - | TRBV24-1
CASSPPAGSGYTF | TGTGCCAGCAGTCCTCCCGCCGGGAGCGGCTACACCTTC | - | 13 | TRBJ1-2 | - | TRBV12-3/TRBV12-4
CSVGPEHNQPQHF | TGCAGCGTTGGACCGGAGCACAATCAGCCCCAGCATTTT | - | 13 | TRBJ1-5 | - | TRBV29-1
CASSHRYGDTQYF | TGTGCCAGCAGTCACAGATACGGAGATACGCAGTATTTT | - | 13 | TRBJ2-3 | - | TRBV14
CASSLHPLRGDSYEQYF | TGTGCCAGCAGTTTACACCCACTCAGGGGGGATTCCTACGAGCAGTACTTC | - | 17 | TRBJ2-7 | - | TRBV28
CASSEGGGTGELFF | TGTGCCAGCAGTGAAGGGGGGGGGACCGGGGAGCTGTTTTTT | TRBD2 | 14 | TRBJ2-2 | - | TRBV6-1
CASYRDRLNTEAFF | TGTGCCAGCTACCGGGACAGACTCAACACTGAAGCTTTCTTT | TRBD1 | 14 | TRBJ1-1 | - | TRBV6-5
CASSRWDRQYEQYF | TGTGCCAGCAGCCGCTGGGACAGACAATACGAGCAGTACTTC | TRBD1 | 14 | TRBJ2-7 | - | TRBV5-6
CASSSPGTGRAGELFF | TGTGCCAGCAGTTCCCCCGGGACAGGGAGGGCCGGGGAGCTGTTTTTT | TRBD1 | 16 | TRBJ2-2 | once | TRBV6-2/TRBV6-3
CASSERLDSSLHF | TGTGCCAGCAGCGAACGCCTGGACAGTTCACTCCACTTT | - | 13 | TRBJ1-6 | - | TRBV5-5
CASSAQGAVQPQHF | TGTGCCAGTAGTGCCCAGGGGGCGGTTCAGCCCCAGCATTTT | TRBD1 | 14 | TRBJ1-5 | - | TRBV19
CAIKSGTDTQYF | TGTGCCATCAAGTCGGGGACAGATACGCAGTATTTT | - | 12 | TRBJ2-3 | - | TRBV10-3
CASSPLRDTHNEQFF | TGTGCCAGCTCACCACTTAGGGACACCCACAATGAGCAGTTCTTC | - | 15 | TRBJ2-1 | - | TRBV18
CASSRFRPRLAGSDTQYF | TGTGCCAGCAGTCGTTTCAGACCCCGTCTAGCGGGTTCAGATACGCAGTATTTT | TRBD2 | 18 | TRBJ2-3 | - | TRBV6-2/TRBV6-3